This T cell receptor beta chain was captured by sequencing in a study of tumor-infiltrating lymphocytes in primary liver carcinoma. About the study: Treatment of the patients' primary liver carcinoma consisted of surgical resection. Productive TCRbeta read yields ran from roughly 3.65 to 7.13 million per sample and were similar between tissues. Study-level findings and limits: Tumors significantly exceeded blood in top-250-clone fraction (p = 0.039).

Production of TCR beta cDNA used 400 to 650 ng total RNA together with a constant-region primer. Slightly modified ARM-PCR served as the procedure for the TCR beta libraries. These libraries came from three rounds of nested multiplex PCR. It was with TRBV1-TRBV30 forward primers and a C-beta reverse primer that the first two PCR rounds were run, at about 10 cycles each. One entry per CDR3 protein, called by TCRdb with MiXCR from the multiplex PCR reads. The sample records almost 200,000 distinct CDR3 sequences, around 60% being singletons. As for this clonotype: Its antigen is as yet unknown.

The study extracted blood RNA from unsorted whole blood and also extracted germline DNA. Those patients suffered from chronic HBV infection and were treatment-naive. V shed 6 bases and J 7 bases; nucleotides not matched to a gene: 17. The CDR3 has 16 residues. Germline V gene lookup returns CDR1 SQVTM and CDR2 ANQGSEA. V is TRBV29-1 and J is TRBJ1-2; 10 positions agree with TRBD1. Sequencing was done on a sample of peripheral blood. This receptor was obtained from an older woman with primary liver carcinoma and hepatitis B virus infection. CDR3: CSVLRDRGLVSGGYTF. In DNA form, the CDR3 reads TGCAGCGTCCTCCGGGACAGGGGATTGGTCTCGGGTGGCTACACCTTC.